A single sample gave rise to the 15 T cell receptor beta chains below, sequenced in a study of blood T cell repertoires in COVID-19. Sequencing was performed with immunoSEQ multiplex PCR; in TCRdb, only in-frame clones are kept and a portion is missing. Altogether 170,000 or so clones are present, roughly 85% being singletons, with the ten largest covering approximately 9%. The sequenced sample was PBMCs or T cells enriched from blood (not recorded which). The receptor set was obtained from a woman between 18 and 30 years old who had recovered from COVID-19.

The V gene is TRBV12-3 or TRBV12-4, the J gene TRBJ1-6, with D possibly TRBD1 on 5 matching bases. The length of the CDR3 is 13 residues. V shed 5 bases and J shed 12 bases, with 14 bases lying between them. As DNA, the CDR3 is TGTGCCAGCAGTCAAAACAGGCGGAAACCCCTCCACTTT. As protein: CASSQNRRKPLHF.

J is TRBJ1-3 and V is TRBV5-8; D is ambiguous. CDR1 and CDR2 from the germline V gene are SGHTS and YDEGEE. CDR3 size: 15 residues. V was clipped by 1 base and J by 1 base, with 9 bases between them. The CDR3 bases are TGTGCCAGCAGCTTGAATTTCCAGTCTGGAAACACCATATATTTT. Residues: CASSLNFQSGNTIYF.

This clone has just a few counts. This chain uses TRBV5-1 with TRBJ2-5; 10 positions agree with TRBD2. V was clipped by 7 bases and J by 2 bases; unmatched bases: 11. This CDR3 comprises 16 residues. CDR1 and CDR2 (germline): SGHRS, YFSETQ. CDR3 residues: CASRYTGAGGQETQYF. In DNA, the CDR3 is TGCGCCAGCCGCTACACAGGAGCGGGAGGGCAAGAGACCCAGTACTTC.

V and J are TRBV30 and TRBJ2-1; 8 bases are a match to TRBD2. V lost 0 bases to trimming and J lost 2 bases; unmatched junction nucleotides: 9. Germline loops: CDR1 GTSNPN, CDR2 SVGIG (reference sequence). The CDR3 is 17 residues long. The CDR3 bases are TGTGCCTGGAGTGTACCGGACTGGCGGGGGGCCTACAATGAGCAGTTCTTC. It encodes CAWSVPDWRGAYNEQFF.

The DNA of the CDR3 is TGTGCCAGCAGCTCAACCAGACTAGCGGGGGTAAGCTCCTACAATGAGCAGTTCTTC. Encoded protein: CASSSTRLAGVSSYNEQFF. V gene TRBV7-9 combines with J gene TRBJ2-1; 12 bases line up with TRBD2. Unmatched junction bases numbered 10, after V lost 4 bases and J lost 0 bases. The CDR3 sequence is 19 residues long. The germline CDR1 and CDR2 sequences are SEHNR and FQNEAQ (reference sequence).

This chain links TRBV7-9 with TRBJ1-6; TRBD1 matches at 7 bases. CDR1 and CDR2 (germline): SEHNR, FQNEAQ (reference sequence). V gave up 5 bases and J gave up 10 bases; unmatched junction bases: 11. The CDR3 extends over 15 amino acids. CDR3 in DNA: TGTGCCAGCAGCGCCCAGACAGGGCTGGACTCACCCCTCCACTTT. Amino acid sequence: CASSAQTGLDSPLHF.

This chain joins TRBV19 and TRBJ2-7; 7 bases are shared with TRBD1. Looked up from germline, CDR1 is LNHDA and CDR2 is SQIVND (reference sequence). The CDR3 spans 16 residues. V trimming: 3 bases; J trimming: 0 bases; junction bases outside the gene matches: 8. The CDR3 reads CASSIPTGDSSYEQYF. In DNA form, the CDR3 reads TGTGCCAGTAGTATCCCCACTGGGGACAGCTCCTACGAGCAGTACTTC.

The chain is built from TRBV27 and TRBJ1-5; D unclear. V was pared by 6 bases and J by 5 bases, with 17 bases between. Per germline, CDR1 MNHEY and CDR2 SMNVEV (reference sequence). This CDR3 spans 15 amino acids. In nucleotides, the CDR3 is TGTGCCAGCAGACCCTGGATCCGGGAGGATCAGCCCCAGCATTTT. Residues: CASRPWIREDQPQHF.

CDR3 nucleotides: TGTGCCAGCAGCTTACGACAGGGAACCAGCTACGAGCAGTACTTC. Its protein product is CASSLRQGTSYEQYF. The V and J genes are TRBV13 and TRBJ2-7; 7 bases line up with TRBD1. Germline trimming cut 2 bases from V and 3 bases from J; bases unmatched to any gene: 7. CDR3 length: 15 amino acids. Germline loops: CDR1 PRHDT, CDR2 FYEKMQ (reference sequence).

In its sample, this clone was seen once. The chain is built from TRBV7-2 and TRBJ2-2, with D perhaps TRBD2 (5 bases). The V gene's germline CDR1 is SGHTA and CDR2 FQGNSA. The V and J ends lost 2 bases and 4 bases respectively, with 8 bases between them. The CDR3 length is 14 residues. CDR3 DNA: TGTGCCAGCAGCTTATTGGCGGGCACCGGGGAGCTGTTTTTT. Its translation: CASSLLAGTGELFF. The variable domain in full, completed from reference TRBV7-2 and TRBJ2-2, reads GAGVSQSPSNKVTEKGKDVELRCDPISGHTALYWYRQSLGQGLEFLIYFQGNSAPDKSGLPSDRFSAERTGGSVSTLTIQRTQQEDSAVYLCASSLLAGTGELFFGEGSRLTVL.

This clone has a single count. The V call is TRBV30, the J call TRBJ1-1; TRBD1 aligns across 10 bases. The junction had 7 bases not matched to a gene; V was cut back by 2 bases and J by 7 bases. The CDR3 is 14 amino acids. The germline gives CDR1 GTSNPN, CDR2 SVGIG (reference sequence). The CDR3 nucleotides read TGTGCCTGGAGTAGGGGGACAGGGGATAATGAAGCTTTCTTT. This encodes CAWSRGTGDNEAFF. Looking up the rest from reference TRBV30 and TRBJ1-1 gives the full variable domain: SQTIHQWPATLVQPVGSPLSLECTVEGTSNPNLYWYRQAAGRGLQLLFYSVGIGQISSEVPQNLSASRPQDRQFILSSKKLLLSDSGFYLCAWSRGTGDNEAFFGQGTRLTVV.

V gene TRBV12-3 or TRBV12-4 combines with J gene TRBJ2-1; possible D gene TRBD1, 5 bases. Trimming cost V 5 bases and J 9 bases, with 8 bases left between them. The CDR3 is made up of 11 amino acids. The CDR3 coding sequence is TGTGCCAGCAGTGCAGGGCTTGAGCAGTTCTTC. Protein product: CASSAGLEQFF.

This clone has a handful of counts. The V gene is TRBV28, the J gene TRBJ1-3; D is perhaps TRBD1 (6 bases). Trimming removed 5 bases at V and 3 bases at J, with 14 bases between. The length of the CDR3 is 15 residues. Germline lookup yields CDR1 MDHEN and CDR2 SYDVKM. CDR3 sequence reads: CASSPTGFFGNTIYF. In DNA, the CDR3 is TGTGCCAGCAGTCCCACAGGGTTCTTTGGAAACACCATATATTTT.

The chain has TRBV27 and TRBJ1-4; D not certain. The V and J ends lost 5 bases and 7 bases respectively, with 8 bases between them. Per the germline V gene, CDR1 is MNHEY and CDR2 is SMNVEV (reference sequence). This CDR3 is 12 amino acids long. As DNA, the CDR3 is TGTGCCAGCAGTCTAGGAGGTGAAAAACTGTTTTTT. This encodes CASSLGGEKLFF.

V is TRBV19 and J is TRBJ1-5; TRBD1 agrees at 8 bases. The CDR3 extends over 16 amino acids. V shed 5 bases and J 2 bases; nucleotides not matched to a gene: 8. CDR1 and CDR2 from the germline V gene are LNHDA and SQIVND (reference sequence). CDR3 coding DNA: TGTGCCAGTAGTTCTCGGACAGGGCGGGGCAATCAGCCCCAGCATTTT. Encoded protein: CASSSRTGRGNQPQHF.